This note documents a single T cell receptor (beta chain) sequence. Its antigen specificity is not known. Within one base of it there is no much larger clone, and no base qualities were kept. Each PCR received spiked-in synthetic TCR analog templates so that absolute template abundance could be estimated from read counts. The immunoSEQ assay was used to amplify TCRbeta CDR3 regions from genomic DNA with bias-controlled V and J gene primers. Sequencing of rearranged TCRbeta segments was done at approximately 20X coverage. The study's own analysis went as follows. Clustering was used to correct sequencing errors, and CDR3s were annotated against IMGT to assign V, D and J genes. Downstream analyses used only productive TCRbeta rearrangements, leaving out any out-of-frame or stop-codon sequences. Clonality was computed as one minus Shannon entropy normalized by the log of the number of unique productive sequences. Clones differing between time points or between blood and tumor were identified by Fisher's exact test with Benjamini-Hochberg correction at adjusted p below 0.01. Here the immuneACCESS table is served through TCRdb, limited to in-frame sequences with V and J called. Missing clones are a known gap in these copies; in checked studies unresolved V genes cover under half, and the rest lacks a known reason. V, J and clone size are those of that table, while D and trimming were read from the DNA. This sample holds about 87,000 clones; 65% to 85% were observed only once. The top ten hold approximately 2% of the sample.

This sample is drawn from a study of PD-L1 blockade in urothelial cancer (dated by TCRdb to 2016 to 2017). With regard to the full study: Every patient began therapy in the mid-2010s and was given atezolizumab 1,200 mg intravenously every 3 weeks. Blood samples gave a median of 141,255 T cells and 80,000 or so unique TCRs, with a median clonality of around 0.08. In the same patients who had TCR sequencing, pretreatment tumors also underwent whole exome sequencing and RNA sequencing. Durable clinical benefit was achieved by nine patients and was not achieved by 20 patients. About 85% of the 29 patients were identified as males with urothelial cancer of bladder origin, and a prior smoking history was reported by 18 of 29 patients. Durable clinical benefit was defined as a progression-free survival longer than 6 months, and TCR features were additionally tested against progression-free survival and overall survival. Blood samples were analyzed at two time points: 3 weeks after treatment start (second dose) and 6 weeks after treatment start. The study was an exploratory multi-omic analysis of somatic, immune and clinical correlates of response to PD-L1 blockade with atezolizumab in urothelial cancer. Twenty-nine patients had pretreatment blood TCR-seq, some 25 had at least one posttreatment blood collection, and some 25 had tumor TCR-seq. An ECOG performance status of 0 or 1 was recorded for the patients, and 0 to 3 prior chemotherapy regimens had been received by the patients. Pretreatment tumor samples and matched peripheral blood, collected serially before and after atezolizumab treatment, underwent TCR sequencing. The paper's findings and limits, for the study overall: Small sample size (n ≈ 29) and many exploratory analyses mean the results are intended to be hypothesis-generating. A pretreatment peripheral blood TCR clonality below the median was linked to improved progression-free and overall survival. Patients with durable benefit showed greater expansion of tumor-associated TCR clones in peripheral blood 3 weeks after starting treatment (n ≈ 22, p = 0.022).

In light of the paper, this sample's time point label describes: pretreatment peripheral blood. The cohort included 29 patients with locally advanced or metastatic urothelial carcinoma who were treated at Memorial Sloan Kettering on a trial protocol. Peripheral blood mononuclear cells were collected pretreatment and during treatment, at between 1 and 8 total time points per patient. The Qiagen DNeasy Blood extraction kit was used to purify genomic DNA from total PBMCs and tumor samples. PBMCs were collected pretreatment and during treatment and were isolated and stored as previously described. The sequences come from PBMCs, collected around atezolizumab (anti-PD-L1) treatment. The receptor was derived from a man between 60 and 75 years old with urothelial cancer.

The CDR3 corresponds to CASSTGGVQPQHF. The DNA reads TGTGCCAGCAGTACAGGGGGCGTACAGCCCCAGCATTTT. Recombination connected TRBV6-1 to TRBJ1-5; 9 bases in the middle match TRBD1. Spanning cysteine to phenylalanine, the CDR3 consists of 13 amino acids. Of the read, only the CDR3 DNA is kept; its 39 bases are in frame from base 1. CDR1 and CDR2, looked up from the germline V gene, are MNHNS and SASEGT. The junction shows trimming of 5 bases on V and 7 bases on J, and the gene matches do not reach 3 bases of it.